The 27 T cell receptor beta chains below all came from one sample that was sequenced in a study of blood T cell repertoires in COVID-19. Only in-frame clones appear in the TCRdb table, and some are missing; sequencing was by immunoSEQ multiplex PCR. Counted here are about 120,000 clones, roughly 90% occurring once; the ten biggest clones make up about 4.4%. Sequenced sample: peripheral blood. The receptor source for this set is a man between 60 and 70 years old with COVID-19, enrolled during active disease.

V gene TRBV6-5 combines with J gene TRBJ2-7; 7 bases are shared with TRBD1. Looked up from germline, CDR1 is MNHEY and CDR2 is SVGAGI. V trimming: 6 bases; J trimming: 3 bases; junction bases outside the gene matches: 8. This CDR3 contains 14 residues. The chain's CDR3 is CASSRSPGGYEQYF. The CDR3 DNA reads TGTGCCAGCAGCAGGTCCCCAGGGGGCTACGAGCAGTACTTC.

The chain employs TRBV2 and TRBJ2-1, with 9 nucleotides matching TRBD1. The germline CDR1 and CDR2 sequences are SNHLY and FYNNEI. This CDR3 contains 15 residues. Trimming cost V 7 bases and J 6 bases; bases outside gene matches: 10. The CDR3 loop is CASTSDRGRGNEQFF. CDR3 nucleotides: TGTGCCAGCACCTCGGACAGGGGCAGAGGCAATGAGCAGTTCTTC.

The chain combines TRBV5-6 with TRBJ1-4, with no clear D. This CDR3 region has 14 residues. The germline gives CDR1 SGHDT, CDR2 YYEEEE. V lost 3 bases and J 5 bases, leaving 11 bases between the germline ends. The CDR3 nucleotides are TGTGCCAGCAGCTCTCGAGGAGCGAATGAAAAACTGTTTTTT. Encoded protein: CASSSRGANEKLFF. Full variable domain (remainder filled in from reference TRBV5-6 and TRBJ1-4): DAGVTQSPTHLIKTRGQQVTLRCSPKSGHDTVSWYQQALGQGPQFIFQYYEEEERQRGNFPDRFSGHQFPNYSSELNVNALLLGDSALYLCASSSRGANEKLFFGSGTQLSVL.

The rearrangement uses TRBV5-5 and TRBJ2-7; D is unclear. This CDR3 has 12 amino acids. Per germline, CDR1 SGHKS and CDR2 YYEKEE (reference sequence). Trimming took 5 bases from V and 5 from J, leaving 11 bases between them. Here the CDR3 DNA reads TGTGCCAGCAGTCCACTGGGCCACGAGCAGTACTTC. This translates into CASSPLGHEQYF. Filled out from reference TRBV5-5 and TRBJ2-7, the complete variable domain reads DAGVTQSPTHLIKTRGQQVTLRCSPISGHKSVSWYQQVLGQGPQFIFQYYEKEERGRGNFPDRFSARQFPNYSSELNVNALLLGDSALYLCASSPLGHEQYFGPGTRLTVT.

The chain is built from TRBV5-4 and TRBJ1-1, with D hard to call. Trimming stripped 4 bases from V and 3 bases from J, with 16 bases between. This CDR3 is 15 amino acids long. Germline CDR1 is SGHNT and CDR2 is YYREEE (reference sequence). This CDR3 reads CASSKRAFGDTEAFF. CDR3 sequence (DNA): TGTGCCAGCAGCAAGAGGGCGTTTGGGGACACTGAAGCTTTCTTT.

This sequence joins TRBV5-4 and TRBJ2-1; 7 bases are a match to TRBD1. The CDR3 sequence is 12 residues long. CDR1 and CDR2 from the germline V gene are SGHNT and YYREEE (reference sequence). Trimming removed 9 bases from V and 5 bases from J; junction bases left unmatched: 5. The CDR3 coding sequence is TGTGCCACCGGACAGGTTGACAATGAGCAGTTCTTC. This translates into CATGQVDNEQFF.

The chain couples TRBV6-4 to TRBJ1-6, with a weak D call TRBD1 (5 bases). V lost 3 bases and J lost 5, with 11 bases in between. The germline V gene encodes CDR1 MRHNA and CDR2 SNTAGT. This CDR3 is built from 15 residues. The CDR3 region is CASSEGAGNNSPLHF. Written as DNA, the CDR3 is TGTGCCAGCAGTGAAGGGGCAGGGAATAATTCACCCCTCCACTTT.

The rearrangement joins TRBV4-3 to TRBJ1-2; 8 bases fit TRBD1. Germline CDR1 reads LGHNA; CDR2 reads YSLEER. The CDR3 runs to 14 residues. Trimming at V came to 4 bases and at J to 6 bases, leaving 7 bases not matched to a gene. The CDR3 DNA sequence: TGCGCCAGCAGCCCTAGACAGGGGATGGATGGCTACACCTTC. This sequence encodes CASSPRQGMDGYTF.

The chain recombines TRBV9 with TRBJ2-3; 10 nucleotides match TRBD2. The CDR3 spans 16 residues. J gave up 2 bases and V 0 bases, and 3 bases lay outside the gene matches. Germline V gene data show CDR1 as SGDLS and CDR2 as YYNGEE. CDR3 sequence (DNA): TGTGCCAGCAGCGTAGTAGCGGGGGGATTCACAGATACGCAGTATTTT. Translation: CASSVVAGGFTDTQYF. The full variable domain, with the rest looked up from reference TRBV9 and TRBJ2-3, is DSGVTQTPKHLITATGQRVTLRCSPRSGDLSVYWYQQSLDQGLQFLIQYYNGEERAKGNILERFSAQQFPDLHSELNLSSLELGDSALYFCASSVVAGGFTDTQYFGPGTRLTVL.

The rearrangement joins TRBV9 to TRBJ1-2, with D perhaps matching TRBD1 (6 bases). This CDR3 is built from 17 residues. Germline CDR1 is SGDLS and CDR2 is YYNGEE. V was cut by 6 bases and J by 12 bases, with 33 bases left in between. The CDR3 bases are TGTGCCAGCACCTTTTATGAGTACAGGGATATACTATGGCTAGACACCTTC. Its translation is CASTFYEYRDILWLDTF. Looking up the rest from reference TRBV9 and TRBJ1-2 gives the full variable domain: DSGVTQTPKHLITATGQRVTLRCSPRSGDLSVYWYQQSLDQGLQFLIQYYNGEERAKGNILERFSAQQFPDLHSELNLSSLELGDSALYFCASTFYEYRDILWLDTFGSGTRLTVV.

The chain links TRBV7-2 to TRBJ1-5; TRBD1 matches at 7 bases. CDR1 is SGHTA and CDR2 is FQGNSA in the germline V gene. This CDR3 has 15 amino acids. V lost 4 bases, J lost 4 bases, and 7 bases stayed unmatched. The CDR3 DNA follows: TGTGCCAGCAGCTCCGGGACAGCAAAAAATCAGCCCCAGCATTTT. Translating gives CASSSGTAKNQPQHF.

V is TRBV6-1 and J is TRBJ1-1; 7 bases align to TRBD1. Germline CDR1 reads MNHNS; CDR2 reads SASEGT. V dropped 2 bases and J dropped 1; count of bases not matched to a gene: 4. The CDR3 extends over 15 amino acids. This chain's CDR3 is CASSERTGKNTEAFF. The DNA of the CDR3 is TGTGCCAGCAGTGAAAGGACAGGCAAGAACACTGAAGCTTTCTTT.

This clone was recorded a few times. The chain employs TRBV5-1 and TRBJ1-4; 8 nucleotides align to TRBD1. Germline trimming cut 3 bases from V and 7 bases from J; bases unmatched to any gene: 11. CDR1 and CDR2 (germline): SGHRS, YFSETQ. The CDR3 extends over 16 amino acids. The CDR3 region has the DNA TGCGCCAGCAGCTCTGGCGGTCAGGGGGCCTTTGAAAAACTGTTTTTT. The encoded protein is CASSSGGQGAFEKLFF.

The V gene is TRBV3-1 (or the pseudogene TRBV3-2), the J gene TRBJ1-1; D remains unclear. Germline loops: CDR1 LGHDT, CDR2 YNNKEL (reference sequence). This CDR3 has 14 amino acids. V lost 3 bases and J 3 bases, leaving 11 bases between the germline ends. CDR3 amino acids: CASSQRGKDTEAFF. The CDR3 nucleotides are TGTGCCAGCAGCCAGCGGGGAAAGGACACTGAAGCTTTCTTT.

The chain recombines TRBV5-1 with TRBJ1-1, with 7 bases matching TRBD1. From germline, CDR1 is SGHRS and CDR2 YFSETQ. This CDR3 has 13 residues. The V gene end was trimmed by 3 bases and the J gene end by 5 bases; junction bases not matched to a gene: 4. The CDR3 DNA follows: TGCGCCAGCAGCTCAGGGGGTAGGACTGAAGCTTTCTTT. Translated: CASSSGGRTEAFF.

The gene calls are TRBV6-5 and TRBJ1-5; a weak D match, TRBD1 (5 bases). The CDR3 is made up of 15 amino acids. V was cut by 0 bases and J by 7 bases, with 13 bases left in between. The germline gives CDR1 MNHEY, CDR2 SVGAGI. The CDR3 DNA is TGTGCCAGCAGTTACTCTGGACAACCGAAACAGCCCCAGCATTTT. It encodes CASSYSGQPKQPQHF.

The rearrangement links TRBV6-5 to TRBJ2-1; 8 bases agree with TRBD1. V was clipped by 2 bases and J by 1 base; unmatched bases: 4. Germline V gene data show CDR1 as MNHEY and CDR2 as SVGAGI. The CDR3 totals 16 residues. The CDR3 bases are TGTGCCAGCAGTTACCGGACAGGGTTATCCTACAATGAGCAGTTCTTC. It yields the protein CASSYRTGLSYNEQFF.

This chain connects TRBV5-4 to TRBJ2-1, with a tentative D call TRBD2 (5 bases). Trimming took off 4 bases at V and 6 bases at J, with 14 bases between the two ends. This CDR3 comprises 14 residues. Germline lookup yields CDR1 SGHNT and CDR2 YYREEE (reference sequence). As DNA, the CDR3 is TGTGCCAGCAGCGTCTACGGGGTTAGCAATGAGCAGTTCTTC. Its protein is CASSVYGVSNEQFF. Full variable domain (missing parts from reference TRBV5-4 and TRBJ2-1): ETGVTQSPTHLIKTRGQQVTLRCSSQSGHNTVSWYQQALGQGPQFIFQYYREEENGRGNFPPRFSGLQFPNYSSELNVNALELDDSALYLCASSVYGVSNEQFFGPGTRLTVL.

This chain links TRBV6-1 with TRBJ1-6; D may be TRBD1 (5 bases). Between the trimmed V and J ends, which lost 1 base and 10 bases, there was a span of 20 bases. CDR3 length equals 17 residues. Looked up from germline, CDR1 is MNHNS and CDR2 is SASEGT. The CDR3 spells CASSEEGGTGSTSPLHF. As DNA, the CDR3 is TGTGCCAGCAGTGAAGAGGGAGGGACGGGGTCTACCTCACCCCTCCACTTT.

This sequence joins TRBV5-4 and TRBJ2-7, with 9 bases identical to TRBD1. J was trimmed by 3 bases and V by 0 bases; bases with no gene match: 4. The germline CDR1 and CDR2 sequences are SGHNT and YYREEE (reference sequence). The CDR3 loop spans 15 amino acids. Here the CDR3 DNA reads TGTGCCAGCAGCTTGGCGGGACAGGGAAACTACGAGCAGTACTTC. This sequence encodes CASSLAGQGNYEQYF.

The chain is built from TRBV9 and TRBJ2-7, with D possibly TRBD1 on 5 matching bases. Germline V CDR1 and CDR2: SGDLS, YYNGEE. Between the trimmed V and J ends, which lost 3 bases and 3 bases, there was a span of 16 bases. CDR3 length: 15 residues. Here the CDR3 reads CASSARHTGNYEQYF. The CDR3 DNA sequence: TGTGCCAGCAGCGCAAGACATACAGGAAACTACGAGCAGTACTTC.

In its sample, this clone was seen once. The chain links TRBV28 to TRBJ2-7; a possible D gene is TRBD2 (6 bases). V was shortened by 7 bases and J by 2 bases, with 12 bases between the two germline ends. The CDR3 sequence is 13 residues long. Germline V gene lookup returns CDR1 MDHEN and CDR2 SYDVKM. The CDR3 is CASTLGGTYEQYF. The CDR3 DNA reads TGTGCCAGCACCTTGGGGGGTACCTACGAGCAGTACTTC.

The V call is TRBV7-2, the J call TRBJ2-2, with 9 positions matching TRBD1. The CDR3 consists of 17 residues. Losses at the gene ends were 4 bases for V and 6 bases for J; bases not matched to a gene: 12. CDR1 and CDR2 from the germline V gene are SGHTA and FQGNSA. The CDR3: CASSSYLDRGFAGELFF. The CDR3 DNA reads TGTGCCAGCAGCTCCTATCTCGACAGGGGGTTTGCCGGGGAGCTGTTTTTT.

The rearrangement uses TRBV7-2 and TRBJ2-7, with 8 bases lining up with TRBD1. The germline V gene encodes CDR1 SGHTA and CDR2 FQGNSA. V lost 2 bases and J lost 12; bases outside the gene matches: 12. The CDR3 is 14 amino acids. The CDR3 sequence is CASSLYRVEGTGYF. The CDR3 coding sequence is TGTGCCAGCAGCTTATATCGGGTGGAGGGGACAGGGTACTTC.

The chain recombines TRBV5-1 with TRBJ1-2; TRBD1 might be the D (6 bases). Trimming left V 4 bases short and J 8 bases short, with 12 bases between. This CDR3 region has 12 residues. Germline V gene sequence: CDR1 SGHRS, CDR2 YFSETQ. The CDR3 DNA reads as TGCGCCAGCAGCCCCAAGGGGGACGGCTACACCTTC. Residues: CASSPKGDGYTF. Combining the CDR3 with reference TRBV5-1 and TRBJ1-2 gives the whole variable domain KAGVTQTPRYLIKTRGQQVTLSCSPISGHRSVSWYQQTPGQGLQFLFEYFSETQRNKGNFPGRFSGRQFSNSRSEMNVSTLELGDSALYLCASSPKGDGYTFGSGTRLTVV.

The DNA for the CDR3 is TGTGCCAGTAGTAGGGGACAGGGTTCCTACGAGCAGTACTTC. Translated: CASSRGQGSYEQYF. The chain combines TRBV19 with TRBJ2-7; TRBD1 matches at 9 bases. Germline CDR1 is LNHDA and CDR2 is SQIVND (reference sequence). The CDR3 contains 14 residues. V trimming: 4 bases; J trimming: 1 base; junction bases outside the gene matches: 2.

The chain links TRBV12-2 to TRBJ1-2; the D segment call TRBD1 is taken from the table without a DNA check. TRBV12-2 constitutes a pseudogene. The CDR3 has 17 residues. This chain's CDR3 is CASRSHPRDRVGYGYTF. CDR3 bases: TGTGCAAGTCGCTCCCACCCCAGGGACAGGGTAGGCTATGGCTACACCTTC.